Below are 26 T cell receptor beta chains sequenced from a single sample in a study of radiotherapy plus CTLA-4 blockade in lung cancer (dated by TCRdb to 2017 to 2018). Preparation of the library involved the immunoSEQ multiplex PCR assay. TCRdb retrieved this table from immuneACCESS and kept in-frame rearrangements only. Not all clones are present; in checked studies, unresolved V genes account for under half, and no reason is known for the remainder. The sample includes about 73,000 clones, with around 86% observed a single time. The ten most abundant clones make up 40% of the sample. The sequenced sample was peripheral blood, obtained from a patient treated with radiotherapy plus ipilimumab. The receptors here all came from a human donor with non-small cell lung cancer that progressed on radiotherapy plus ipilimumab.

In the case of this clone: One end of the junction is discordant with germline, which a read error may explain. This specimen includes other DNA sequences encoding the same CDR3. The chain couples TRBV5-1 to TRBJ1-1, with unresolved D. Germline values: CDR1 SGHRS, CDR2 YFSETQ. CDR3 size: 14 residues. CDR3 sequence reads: CASSFKGQNTEAFF. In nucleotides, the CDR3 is TGCGCCAGCAGCTTTAAGGGCCAGAACACCGAAGCTTTCTTT.

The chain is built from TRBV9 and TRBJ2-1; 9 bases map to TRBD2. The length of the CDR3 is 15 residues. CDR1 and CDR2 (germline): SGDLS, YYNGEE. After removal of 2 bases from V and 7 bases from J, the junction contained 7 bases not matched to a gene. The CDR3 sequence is CASSVEASGMNEQFF. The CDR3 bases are TGTGCCAGCAGCGTCGAAGCTAGCGGGATGAATGAGCAGTTCTTC.

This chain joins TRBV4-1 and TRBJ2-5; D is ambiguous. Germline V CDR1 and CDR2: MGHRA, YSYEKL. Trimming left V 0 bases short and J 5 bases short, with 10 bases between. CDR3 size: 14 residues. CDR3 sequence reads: CASSQESSIETQYF. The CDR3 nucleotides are TGCGCCAGCAGCCAAGAGAGTAGCATTGAGACCCAGTACTTC.

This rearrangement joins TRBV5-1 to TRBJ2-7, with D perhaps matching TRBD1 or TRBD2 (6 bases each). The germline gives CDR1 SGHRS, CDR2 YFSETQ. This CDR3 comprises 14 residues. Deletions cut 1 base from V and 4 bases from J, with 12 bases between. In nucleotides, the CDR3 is TGCGCCAGCAGCTTGCCCACAGGGACTTACGAGCAGTACTTC. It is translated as CASSLPTGTYEQYF.

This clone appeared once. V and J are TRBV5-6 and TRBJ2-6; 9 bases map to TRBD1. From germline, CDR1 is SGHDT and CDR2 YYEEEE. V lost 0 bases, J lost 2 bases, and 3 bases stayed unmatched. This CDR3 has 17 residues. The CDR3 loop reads CASSLDRGQAGANVLTF. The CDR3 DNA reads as TGTGCCAGCAGCTTGGACAGGGGGCAGGCTGGGGCCAACGTCCTGACTTTC.

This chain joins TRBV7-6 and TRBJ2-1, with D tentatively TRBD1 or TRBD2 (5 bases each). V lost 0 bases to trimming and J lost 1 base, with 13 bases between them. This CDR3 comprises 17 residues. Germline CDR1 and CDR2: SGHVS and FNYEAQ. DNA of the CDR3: TGTGCCAGCAGCTTAGCGGGTGGGGGACGTTCCTACAATGAGCAGTTCTTC. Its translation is CASSLAGGGRSYNEQFF.

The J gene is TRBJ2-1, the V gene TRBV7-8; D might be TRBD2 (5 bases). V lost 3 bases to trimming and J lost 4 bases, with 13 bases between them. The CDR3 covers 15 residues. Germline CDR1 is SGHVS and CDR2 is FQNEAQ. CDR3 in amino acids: CASSFVRGYYNEQFF. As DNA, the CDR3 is TGTGCCAGCAGCTTTGTCCGCGGGTATTACAATGAGCAGTTCTTC.

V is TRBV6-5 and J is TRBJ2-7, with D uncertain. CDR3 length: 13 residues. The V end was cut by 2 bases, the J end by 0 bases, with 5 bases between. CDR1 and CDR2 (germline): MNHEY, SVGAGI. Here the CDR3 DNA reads TGTGCCAGCAGTTACGGGGTCTCCTACGAGCAGTACGTC. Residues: CASSYGVSYEQYV.

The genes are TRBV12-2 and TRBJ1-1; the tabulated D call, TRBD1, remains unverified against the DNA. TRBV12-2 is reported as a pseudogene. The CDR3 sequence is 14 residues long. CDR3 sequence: CASRSTGVNTEAFF. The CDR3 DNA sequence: TGTGCAAGTCGCTCCACAGGGGTGAACACTGAAGCTTTCTTT.

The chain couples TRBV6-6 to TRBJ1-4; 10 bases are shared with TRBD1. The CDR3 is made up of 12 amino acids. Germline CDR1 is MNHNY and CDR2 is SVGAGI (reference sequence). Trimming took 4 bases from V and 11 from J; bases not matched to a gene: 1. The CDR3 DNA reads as TGTGCCAGCAGTTCGACAGGGGGCAAACTGTTTTTT. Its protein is CASSSTGGKLFF.

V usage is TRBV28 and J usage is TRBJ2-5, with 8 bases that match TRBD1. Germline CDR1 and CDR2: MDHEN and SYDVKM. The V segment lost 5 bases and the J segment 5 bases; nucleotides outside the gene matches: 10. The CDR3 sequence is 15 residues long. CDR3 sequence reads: CASSRVAGGAETQYF. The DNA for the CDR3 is TGTGCCAGCAGTCGGGTAGCAGGGGGCGCGGAGACCCAGTACTTC.

In DNA form, the CDR3 reads TGTGCCAGCAGCCCAGGGGACAGTAATAGCAATCAGCCCCAGCATTTT. Protein sequence: CASSPGDSNSNQPQHF. J is TRBJ1-5 and V is TRBV7-2; TRBD1 agrees at 7 bases. This CDR3 has 16 amino acids. The germline V gene has CDR1 SGHTA and CDR2 FQGNSA. V lost 5 bases to trimming and J lost 0 bases; unmatched junction nucleotides: 7.

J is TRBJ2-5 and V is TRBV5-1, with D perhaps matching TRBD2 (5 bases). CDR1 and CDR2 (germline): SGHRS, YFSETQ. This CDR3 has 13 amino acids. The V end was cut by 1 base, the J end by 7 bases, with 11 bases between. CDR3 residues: CASSLSGMGTQYF. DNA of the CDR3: TGCGCCAGCAGCTTGTCGGGGATGGGGACCCAGTACTTC.

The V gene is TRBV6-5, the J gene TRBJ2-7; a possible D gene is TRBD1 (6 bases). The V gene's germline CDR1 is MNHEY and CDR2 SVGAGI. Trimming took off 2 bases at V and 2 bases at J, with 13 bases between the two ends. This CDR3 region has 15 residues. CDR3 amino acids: CASSYLAGAAYEQYF. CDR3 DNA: TGTGCCAGCAGTTACCTGGCAGGGGCGGCCTACGAGCAGTACTTC.

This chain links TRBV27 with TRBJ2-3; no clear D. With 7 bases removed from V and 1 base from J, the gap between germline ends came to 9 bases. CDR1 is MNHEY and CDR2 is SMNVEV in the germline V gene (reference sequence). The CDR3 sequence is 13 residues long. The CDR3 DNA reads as TGTGCCAGCAAGGAGTCAGGCACAGATACGCAGTATTTT. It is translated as CASKESGTDTQYF.

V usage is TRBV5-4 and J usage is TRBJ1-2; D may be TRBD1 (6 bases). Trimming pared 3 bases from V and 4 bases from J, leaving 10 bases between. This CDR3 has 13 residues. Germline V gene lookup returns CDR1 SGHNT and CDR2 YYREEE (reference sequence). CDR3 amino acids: CASSSRGSYGYTF. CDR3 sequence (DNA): TGTGCCAGCAGCTCGAGGGGGTCCTATGGCTACACCTTC.

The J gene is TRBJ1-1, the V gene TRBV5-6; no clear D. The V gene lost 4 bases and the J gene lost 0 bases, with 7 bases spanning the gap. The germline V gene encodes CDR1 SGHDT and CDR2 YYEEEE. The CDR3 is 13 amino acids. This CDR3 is CASSPNMNTEAFF. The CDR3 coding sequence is TGTGCCAGCAGCCCAAATATGAACACTGAAGCTTTCTTT. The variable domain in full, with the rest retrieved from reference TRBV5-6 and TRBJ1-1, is DAGVTQSPTHLIKTRGQQVTLRCSPKSGHDTVSWYQQALGQGPQFIFQYYEEEERQRGNFPDRFSGHQFPNYSSELNVNALLLGDSALYLCASSPNMNTEAFFGQGTRLTVV.

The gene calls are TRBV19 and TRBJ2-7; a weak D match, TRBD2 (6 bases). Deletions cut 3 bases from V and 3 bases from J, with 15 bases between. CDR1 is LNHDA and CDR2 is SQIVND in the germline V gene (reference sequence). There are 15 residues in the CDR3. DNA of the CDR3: TGTGCCAGTAGTATTTCTCAGGGAGGTGGCTACGAGCAGTACTTC. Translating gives CASSISQGGGYEQYF.

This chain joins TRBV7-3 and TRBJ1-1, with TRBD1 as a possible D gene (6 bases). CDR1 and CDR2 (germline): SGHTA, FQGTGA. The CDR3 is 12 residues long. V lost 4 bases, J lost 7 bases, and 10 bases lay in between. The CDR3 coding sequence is TGTGCCAGCAGCTCTCTGACAGGTGAAGCTTTCTTT. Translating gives CASSSLTGEAFF.

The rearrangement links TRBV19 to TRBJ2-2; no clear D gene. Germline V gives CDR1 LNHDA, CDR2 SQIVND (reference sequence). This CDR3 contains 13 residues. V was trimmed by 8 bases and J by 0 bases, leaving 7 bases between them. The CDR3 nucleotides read TGTGCCAGTGGTGTAGCGAACACCGGGGAGCTGTTTTTT. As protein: CASGVANTGELFF.

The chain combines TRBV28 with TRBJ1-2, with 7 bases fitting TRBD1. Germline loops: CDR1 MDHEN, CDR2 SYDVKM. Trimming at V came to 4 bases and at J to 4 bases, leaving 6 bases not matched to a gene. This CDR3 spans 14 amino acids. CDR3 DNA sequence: TGTGCCAGCAGTTCCGGGACAGTGGCCTATGGCTACACCTTC. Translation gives CASSSGTVAYGYTF.

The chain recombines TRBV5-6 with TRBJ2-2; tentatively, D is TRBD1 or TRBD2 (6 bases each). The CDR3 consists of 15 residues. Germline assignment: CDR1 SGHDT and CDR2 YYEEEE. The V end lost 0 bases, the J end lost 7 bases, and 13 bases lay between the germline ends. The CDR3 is CASSLVGRGGGELFF. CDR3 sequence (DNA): TGTGCCAGCAGCTTGGTCGGCAGGGGAGGCGGGGAGCTGTTTTTT.

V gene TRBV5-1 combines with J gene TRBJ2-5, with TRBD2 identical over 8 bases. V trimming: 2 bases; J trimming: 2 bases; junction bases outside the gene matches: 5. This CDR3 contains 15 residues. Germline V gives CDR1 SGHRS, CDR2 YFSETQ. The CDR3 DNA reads TGCGCCAGCAGCTTTAGCGGGAAGGGGCAAGAGACCCAGTACTTC. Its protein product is CASSFSGKGQETQYF.

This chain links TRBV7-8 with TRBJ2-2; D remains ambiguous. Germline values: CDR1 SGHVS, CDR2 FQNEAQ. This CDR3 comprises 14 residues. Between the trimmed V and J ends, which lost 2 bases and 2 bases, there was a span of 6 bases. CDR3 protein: CASSLTQNTGELFF. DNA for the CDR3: TGTGCCAGCAGCTTAACCCAAAACACCGGGGAGCTGTTTTTT.

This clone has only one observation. CDR3 sequence: CASSEAQENYGYTF. The CDR3 nucleotides read TGTGCCAGCAGTGAGGCGCAGGAAAACTATGGCTACACCTTC. V gene TRBV6-1 combines with J gene TRBJ1-2, with D hard to call. CDR1 and CDR2 from the germline V gene are MNHNS and SASEGT. The CDR3 has 14 amino acids. Trimming shortened V by 3 bases and J by 2 bases, and 10 bases separated the two germline ends.

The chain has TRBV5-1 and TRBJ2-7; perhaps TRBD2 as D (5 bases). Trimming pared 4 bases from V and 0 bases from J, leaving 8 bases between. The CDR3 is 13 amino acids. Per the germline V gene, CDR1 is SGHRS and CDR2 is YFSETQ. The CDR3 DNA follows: TGCGCCAGCAGCCCAAGCGGCTCCTACGAGCAGTACTTC. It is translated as CASSPSGSYEQYF.